A single sample gave rise to the 16 T cell receptor beta chains below, sequenced in a study of blood T cell repertoires in COVID-19. The repertoire was sequenced with immunoSEQ multiplex PCR; TCRdb's copy has only in-frame clones and lacks some. The sample shows around 200,000 clones, around four fifths of them seen only once. The material sequenced was peripheral blood. The receptors originated from a woman of 80 years or more with active or convalescent COVID-19.

This clone has only one observation. The gene calls are TRBV19 and TRBJ2-7, with 8 bases matching TRBD2. With 5 bases clipped from V and 2 bases from J, the junction kept 11 bases outside the gene matches. The V gene's germline CDR1 is LNHDA and CDR2 SQIVND (reference sequence). CDR3 length equals 16 residues. CDR3 region: CASSARTSYLPYEQYF. CDR3 coding DNA: TGTGCCAGTAGTGCGAGGACTAGCTATCTCCCCTACGAGCAGTACTTC.

V and J are TRBV27 and TRBJ2-5; D ambiguous. V lost 5 bases and J 9 bases, leaving 16 bases between the germline ends. The CDR3 extends over 13 amino acids. Germline-derived CDR1 and CDR2 are MNHEY and SMNVEV (reference sequence). The CDR3 nucleotides are TGTGCCAGCAGTCCACAGACCTCGCTGGCCCAGTACTTC. Translating gives CASSPQTSLAQYF.

The CDR3 nucleotides are TGTGCCAGCAGCCAAAACAGCTTTTCTAATGAAAAACTGTTTTTT. It codes for CASSQNSFSNEKLFF. The chain has TRBV6-6 and TRBJ1-4; D gene ambiguous. Trimming left V 6 bases short and J 3 bases short, with 14 bases between. CDR3 length equals 15 residues. CDR1 is MNHNY and CDR2 is SVGAGI in the germline V gene (reference sequence).

In this sample, this clone turned up once. The chain carries TRBV20-1 and TRBJ2-5; possibly TRBD1 for D (6 bases). Per the germline V gene, CDR1 is DFQATT and CDR2 is SNEGSKA (reference sequence). The CDR3 is 18 amino acids. Deletions cut 3 bases from V and 5 bases from J, with 28 bases between. This CDR3 is CSASDSQMRQVRGETQYF. DNA for the CDR3: TGCAGTGCTAGTGATAGTCAGATGAGGCAGGTTAGGGGGGAGACCCAGTACTTC.

This clone has more than one count but fewer than ten. This rearrangement joins TRBV29-1 to TRBJ2-2; possibly TRBD1 for D (5 bases). Per germline, CDR1 SQVTM and CDR2 ANQGSEA. The CDR3 extends over 14 amino acids. V dropped 5 bases and J dropped 0 bases, with 10 bases sitting between them. The CDR3 loop is CSVMGQANTGELFF. As DNA, the CDR3 is TGCAGCGTTATGGGGCAGGCGAACACCGGGGAGCTGTTTTTT.

This clone was recorded once. The chain uses TRBV5-1 and TRBJ2-1; TRBD2 agrees at 12 bases. The CDR3 has 17 amino acids. The trim removed 0 bases at V and 4 bases at J, leaving 5 bases unmatched. The germline gives CDR1 SGHRS, CDR2 YFSETQ. The CDR3 reads CASSLGALAGGYNEQFF. DNA of the CDR3: TGCGCCAGCAGCTTGGGAGCCCTAGCGGGGGGGTACAATGAGCAGTTCTTC. Variable domain in full (rest from reference TRBV5-1 and TRBJ2-1): KAGVTQTPRYLIKTRGQQVTLSCSPISGHRSVSWYQQTPGQGLQFLFEYFSETQRNKGNFPGRFSGRQFSNSRSEMNVSTLELGDSALYLCASSLGALAGGYNEQFFGPGTRLTVL.

The chain links TRBV2 to TRBJ2-5; 7 nucleotides match TRBD1. The V gene's germline CDR1 is SNHLY and CDR2 FYNNEI. V lost 9 bases and J lost 4; bases outside the gene matches: 8. The CDR3 consists of 13 residues. CDR3 region: CASTGTARETQYF. The CDR3 DNA sequence: TGTGCCAGTACCGGGACAGCCCGAGAGACCCAGTACTTC.

J is TRBJ2-1 and V is TRBV28; TRBD1 agrees at 7 bases. V trimming: 5 bases; J trimming: 7 bases; junction bases outside the gene matches: 8. The CDR3 extends over 14 amino acids. Germline V gene lookup returns CDR1 MDHEN and CDR2 SYDVKM. The CDR3 DNA reads as TGTGCCAGCAGTGACCAGTACAGGGGAAATGAGCAGTTCTTC. Amino acid sequence: CASSDQYRGNEQFF. Drawing the rest from reference TRBV28 and TRBJ2-1, the complete variable domain is DVKVTQSSRYLVKRTGEKVFLECVQDMDHENMFWYRQDPGLGLRLIYFSYDVKMKEKGDIPEGYSVSREKKERFSLILESASTNQTSMYLCASSDQYRGNEQFFGPGTRLTVL.

CDR3 sequence reads: CASSQGHNSGNTIYF. The CDR3 region has the DNA TGCGCCAGCAGCCAGGGACATAACTCTGGAAACACCATATATTTT. This chain joins TRBV5-1 and TRBJ1-3; weak D call: TRBD1 (6 bases). With 4 bases removed from V and 0 bases from J, the gap between germline ends came to 11 bases. Per the germline V gene, CDR1 is SGHRS and CDR2 is YFSETQ. This CDR3 spans 15 amino acids. Filled out from reference TRBV5-1 and TRBJ1-3, the complete variable domain reads KAGVTQTPRYLIKTRGQQVTLSCSPISGHRSVSWYQQTPGQGLQFLFEYFSETQRNKGNFPGRFSGRQFSNSRSEMNVSTLELGDSALYLCASSQGHNSGNTIYFGEGSWLTVV.

CDR3 bases: TGTGCCAGTAGTAGCCAGCGGGGGACCTACGAGCAGTACTTC. Translation gives CASSSQRGTYEQYF. The chain combines TRBV19 with TRBJ2-7; 8 bases are a match to TRBD2. The CDR3 spans 14 residues. V lost 4 bases, J lost 2 bases, and 4 bases stayed unmatched. Germline values: CDR1 LNHDA, CDR2 SQIVND (reference sequence).

The J gene is TRBJ1-2, the V gene TRBV7-2; D is unclear. This CDR3 comprises 13 residues. Germline assignment: CDR1 SGHTA and CDR2 FQGNSA. Trimming took 4 bases from V and 3 from J, leaving 9 bases between them. DNA of the CDR3: TGTGCCAGCAGCTCCCGGAGGGACTATGGCTACACCTTC. Translation: CASSSRRDYGYTF.

This rearrangement joins TRBV9 to TRBJ2-5, with 12 bases lining up with TRBD2. CDR1 is SGDLS and CDR2 is YYNGEE in the germline V gene. There are 18 residues in the CDR3. J was trimmed by 5 bases and V by 0 bases; bases with no gene match: 11. The CDR3 protein is CASSVGLTLAGGWETQYF. For the CDR3, the DNA is TGTGCCAGCAGCGTAGGCCTCACACTAGCGGGAGGATGGGAGACCCAGTACTTC.

V and J are TRBV30 and TRBJ2-2; D may be TRBD1 (6 bases). The CDR3 length is 15 residues. The germline gives CDR1 GTSNPN, CDR2 SVGIG (reference sequence). The V end lost 0 bases, the J end lost 4 bases, and 12 bases lay between the germline ends. The CDR3 DNA follows: TGTGCCTGGAGTGTATCCAGGGGAAGCACCGGGGAGCTGTTTTTT. Translating gives CAWSVSRGSTGELFF.

The V gene is TRBV2, the J gene TRBJ2-5, with D possibly matching TRBD1 (5 bases). This CDR3 region has 13 residues. Germline assignment: CDR1 SNHLY and CDR2 FYNNEI. The V end was cut by 6 bases, the J end by 4 bases, with 12 bases between. The CDR3 loop is CASSTDTVETQYF. CDR3 in DNA: TGTGCCAGCAGCACGGACACGGTAGAGACCCAGTACTTC.

This chain uses TRBV7-2 with TRBJ1-2; 7 bases are shared with TRBD1. Germline CDR1 is SGHTA and CDR2 is FQGNSA. Trimming removed 7 bases from V and 3 bases from J; junction bases left unmatched: 14. The CDR3 extends over 16 amino acids. This CDR3 is CASTPHGPGGYYGYTF. The DNA for the CDR3 is TGTGCCAGCACCCCCCACGGACCAGGGGGTTACTATGGCTACACCTTC.

This clone was detected a few times. V usage is TRBV9 and J usage is TRBJ2-3; 9 bases are a match to TRBD1. The CDR3 has 19 amino acids. The germline V gene has CDR1 SGDLS and CDR2 YYNGEE. After removal of 1 base from V and 0 bases from J, the junction contained 12 bases not matched to a gene. CDR3 in amino acids: CASSVHGTGLPLSTDTQYF. DNA of the CDR3: TGTGCCAGCAGCGTACACGGGACAGGGTTACCACTTAGCACAGATACGCAGTATTTT.